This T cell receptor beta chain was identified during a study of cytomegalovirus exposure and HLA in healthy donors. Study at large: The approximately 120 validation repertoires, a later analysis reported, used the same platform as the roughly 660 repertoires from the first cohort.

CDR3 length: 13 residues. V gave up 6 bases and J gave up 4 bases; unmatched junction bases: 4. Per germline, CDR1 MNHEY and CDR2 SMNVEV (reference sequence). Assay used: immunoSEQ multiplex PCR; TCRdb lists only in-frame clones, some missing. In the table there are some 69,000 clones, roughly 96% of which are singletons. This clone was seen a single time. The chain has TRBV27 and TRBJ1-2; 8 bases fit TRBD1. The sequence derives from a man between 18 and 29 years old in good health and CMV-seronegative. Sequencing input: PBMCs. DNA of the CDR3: TGTGCCAGCAGCGAAGACAGGGGCTATGGCTACACCTTC. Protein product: CASSEDRGYGYTF.